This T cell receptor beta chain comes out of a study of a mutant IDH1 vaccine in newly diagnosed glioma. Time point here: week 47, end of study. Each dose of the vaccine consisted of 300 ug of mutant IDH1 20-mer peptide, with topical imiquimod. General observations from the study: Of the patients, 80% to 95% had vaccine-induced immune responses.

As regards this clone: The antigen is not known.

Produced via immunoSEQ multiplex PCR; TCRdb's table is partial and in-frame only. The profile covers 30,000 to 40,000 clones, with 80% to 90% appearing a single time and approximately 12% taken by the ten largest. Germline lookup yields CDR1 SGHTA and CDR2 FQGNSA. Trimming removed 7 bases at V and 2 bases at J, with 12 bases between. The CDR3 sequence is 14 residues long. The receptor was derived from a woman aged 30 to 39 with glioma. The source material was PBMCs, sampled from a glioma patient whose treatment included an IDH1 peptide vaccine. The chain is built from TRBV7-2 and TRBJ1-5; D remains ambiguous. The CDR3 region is CASTSGRGNQPQHF. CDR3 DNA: TGTGCCAGCACCTCGGGGAGGGGCAATCAGCCCCAGCATTTT.